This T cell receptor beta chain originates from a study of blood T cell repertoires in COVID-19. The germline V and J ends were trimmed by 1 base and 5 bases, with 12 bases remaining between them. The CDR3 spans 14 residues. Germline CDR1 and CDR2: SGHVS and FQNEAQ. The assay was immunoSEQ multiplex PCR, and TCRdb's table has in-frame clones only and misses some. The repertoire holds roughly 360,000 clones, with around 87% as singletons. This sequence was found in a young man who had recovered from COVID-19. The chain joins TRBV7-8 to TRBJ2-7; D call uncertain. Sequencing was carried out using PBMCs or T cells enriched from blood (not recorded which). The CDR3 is CASSLGQAVDEQYF. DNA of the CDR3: TGTGCCAGCAGCTTAGGTCAGGCCGTTGACGAGCAGTACTTC.